The clone carrying this TCR beta chain was observed many times. Not enrolled were patients with uncontrolled infection, other autoimmune disease, pregnancy or lactation. This record comes from a study of T cells in Graves' hyperthyroidism and ophthalmopathy. TCR beta CDR3 region amplification was performed from RNA transcripts. During a first-round RT-PCR of the TCR CDR3, the HTBI primer set was used. Via MiXCR, TCRdb re-called the multiplex PCR reads, giving one row per CDR3 protein. In the table there are about 59,000 distinct CDR3 sequences, about 57% of which are singletons. J gave up 5 bases and V 4 bases, and 7 bases lay outside the gene matches. CDR1 SGHTA and CDR2 FQGTGA come from the germline V gene. The CDR3 extends over 15 amino acids.

What was sequenced was blood. This receptor was identified in a woman in her sixties with Graves' ophthalmopathy. The rearrangement links TRBV7-3 to TRBJ2-2, with TRBD2 matching 7 bases. DNA for the CDR3: TGTGCCAGCAGCTCAATAGCGGGTCGGACCGGGGAGCTGTTTTTT. Residues: CASSSIAGRTGELFF. The full variable domain, rest sourced from reference TRBV7-3 and TRBJ2-2, is GAGVSQTPSNKVTEKGKYVELRCDPISGHTALYWYRQSLGQGPEFLIYFQGTGAADDSGLPNDRFFAVRPEGSVSTLKIQRTERGDSAVYLCASSSIAGRTGELFFGEGSRLTVL.